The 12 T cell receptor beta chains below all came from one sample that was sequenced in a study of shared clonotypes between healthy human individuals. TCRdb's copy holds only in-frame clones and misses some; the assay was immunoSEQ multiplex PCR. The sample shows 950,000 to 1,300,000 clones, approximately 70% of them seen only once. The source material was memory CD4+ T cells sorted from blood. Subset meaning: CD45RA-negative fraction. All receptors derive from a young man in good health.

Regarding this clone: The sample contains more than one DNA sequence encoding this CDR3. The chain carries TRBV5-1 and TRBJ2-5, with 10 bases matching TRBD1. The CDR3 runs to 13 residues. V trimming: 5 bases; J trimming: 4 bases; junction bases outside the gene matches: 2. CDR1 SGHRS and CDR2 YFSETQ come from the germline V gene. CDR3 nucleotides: TGCGCCAGCAGGGGACAGGGGCGAGAGACCCAGTACTTC. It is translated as CASRGQGRETQYF.

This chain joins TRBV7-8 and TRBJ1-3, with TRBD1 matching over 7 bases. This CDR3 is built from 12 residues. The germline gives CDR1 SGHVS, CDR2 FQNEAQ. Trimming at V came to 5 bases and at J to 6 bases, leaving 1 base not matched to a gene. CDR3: CASSQGENTIYF. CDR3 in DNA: TGTGCCAGCAGCCAGGGGGAAAACACCATATATTTT.

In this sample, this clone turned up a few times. CDR3 sequence reads: CASSRDYNYEQYF. As DNA, the CDR3 is TGTGCCAGCAGTCGGGACTATAACTACGAGCAGTACTTC. This sequence joins TRBV6-1 and TRBJ2-7; 7 nucleotides agree with TRBD2. This CDR3 is 13 amino acids long. After removal of 5 bases from V and 3 bases from J, the junction contained 4 bases not matched to a gene. Germline V gene lookup returns CDR1 MNHNS and CDR2 SASEGT.

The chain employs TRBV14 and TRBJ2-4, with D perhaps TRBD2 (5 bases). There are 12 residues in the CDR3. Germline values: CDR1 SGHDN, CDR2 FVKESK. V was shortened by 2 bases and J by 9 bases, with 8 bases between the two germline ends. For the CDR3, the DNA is TGTGCCAGCAGCCAAAAAAGCGGCATTCAGTACTTC. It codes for CASSQKSGIQYF.

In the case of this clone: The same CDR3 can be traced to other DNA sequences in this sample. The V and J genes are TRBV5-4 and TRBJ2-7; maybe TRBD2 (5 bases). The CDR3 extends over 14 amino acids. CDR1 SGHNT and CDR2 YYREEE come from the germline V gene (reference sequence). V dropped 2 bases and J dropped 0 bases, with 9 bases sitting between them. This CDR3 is CASSLGGSSYEQYF. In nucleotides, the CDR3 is TGTGCCAGCAGCTTAGGAGGCAGCTCCTACGAGCAGTACTTC.

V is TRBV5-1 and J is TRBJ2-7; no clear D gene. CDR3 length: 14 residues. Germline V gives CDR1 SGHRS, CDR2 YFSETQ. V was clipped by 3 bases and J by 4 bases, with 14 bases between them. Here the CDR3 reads CASSSVPSQYEQYF. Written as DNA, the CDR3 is TGCGCCAGCAGCTCAGTACCATCTCAATACGAGCAGTACTTC.

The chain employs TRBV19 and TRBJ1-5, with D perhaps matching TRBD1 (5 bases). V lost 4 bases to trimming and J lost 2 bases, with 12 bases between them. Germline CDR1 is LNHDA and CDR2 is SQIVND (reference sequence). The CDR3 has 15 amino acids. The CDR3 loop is CASSKQGEGNQPQHF. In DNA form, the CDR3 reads TGTGCCAGTAGTAAGCAGGGTGAGGGCAATCAGCCCCAGCATTTT.

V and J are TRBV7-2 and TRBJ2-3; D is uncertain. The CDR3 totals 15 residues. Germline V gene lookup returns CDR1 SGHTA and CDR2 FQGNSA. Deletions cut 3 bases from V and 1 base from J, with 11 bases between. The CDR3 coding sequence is TGTGCCAGCAGCTTTCGTGGTACCCGCACAGATACGCAGTATTTT. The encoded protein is CASSFRGTRTDTQYF.

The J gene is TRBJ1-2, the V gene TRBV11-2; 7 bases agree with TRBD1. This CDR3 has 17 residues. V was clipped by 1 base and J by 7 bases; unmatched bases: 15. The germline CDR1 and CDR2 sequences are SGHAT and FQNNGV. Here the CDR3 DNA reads TGTGCCAGCAGCTTAGCGAGGGAGGGGGCGAAAATAAGTGGCTACACCTTC. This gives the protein CASSLAREGAKISGYTF.

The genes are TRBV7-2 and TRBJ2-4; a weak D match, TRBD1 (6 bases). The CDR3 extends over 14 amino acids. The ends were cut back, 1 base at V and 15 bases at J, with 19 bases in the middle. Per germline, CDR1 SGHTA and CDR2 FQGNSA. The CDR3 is CASSLEFGQPQRYF. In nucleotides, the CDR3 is TGTGCCAGCAGCTTAGAGTTCGGACAGCCACAGCGGTACTTC.

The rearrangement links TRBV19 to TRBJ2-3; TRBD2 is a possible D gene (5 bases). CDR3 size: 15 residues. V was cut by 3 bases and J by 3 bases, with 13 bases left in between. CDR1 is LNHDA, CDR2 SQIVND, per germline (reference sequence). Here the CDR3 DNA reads TGTGCCAGTAGTATGGCAGCGCGGGCGACAGATACGCAGTATTTT. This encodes CASSMAARATDTQYF. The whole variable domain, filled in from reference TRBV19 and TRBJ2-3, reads DGGITQSPKYLFRKEGQNVTLSCEQNLNHDAMYWYRQDPGQGLRLIYYSQIVNDFQKGDIAEGYSVSREKKESFPLTVTSAQKNPTAFYLCASSMAARATDTQYFGPGTRLTVL.

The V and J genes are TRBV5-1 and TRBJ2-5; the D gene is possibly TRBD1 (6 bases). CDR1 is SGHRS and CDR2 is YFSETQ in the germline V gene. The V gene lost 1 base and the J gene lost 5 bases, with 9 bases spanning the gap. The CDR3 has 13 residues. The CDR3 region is CASSLWGLETQYF. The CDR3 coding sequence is TGCGCCAGCAGCTTGTGGGGGCTGGAGACCCAGTACTTC.